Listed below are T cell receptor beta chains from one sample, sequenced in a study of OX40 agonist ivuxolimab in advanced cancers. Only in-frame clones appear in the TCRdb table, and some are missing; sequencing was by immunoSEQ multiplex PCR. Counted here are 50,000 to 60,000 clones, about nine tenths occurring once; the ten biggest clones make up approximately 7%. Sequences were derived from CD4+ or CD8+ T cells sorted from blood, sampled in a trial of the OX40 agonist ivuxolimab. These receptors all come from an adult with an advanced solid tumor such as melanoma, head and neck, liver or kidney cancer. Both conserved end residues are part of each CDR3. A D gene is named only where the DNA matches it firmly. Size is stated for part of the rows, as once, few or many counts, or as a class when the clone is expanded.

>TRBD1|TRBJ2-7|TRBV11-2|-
TGTGCCAGCAGCTCGGGACAGGGGAGATACGAGCAGTACTTC
CASSSGQGRYEQYF
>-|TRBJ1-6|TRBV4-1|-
TGCGCCAGCAGCCAACTGGACGGGTTCGATTCACCCCTCCACTTT
CASSQLDGFDSPLHF
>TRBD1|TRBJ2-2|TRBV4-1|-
TGCGCCAGCAGCCAAGATGCACAGGGGCGGGAGCTGTTTTTT
CASSQDAQGRELFF
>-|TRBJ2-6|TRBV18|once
TGTGCCAGCTCACCACGCAGGACCGACCGCTCTGGGGCCAACGTCCTGACTTTC
CASSPRRTDRSGANVLTF
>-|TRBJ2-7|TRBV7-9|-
TGTGCCAGCAGCTTAGCGGAGGGGTTGGGGGGCTACGAGCAGTACTTC
CASSLAEGLGGYEQYF
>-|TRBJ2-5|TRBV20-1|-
TGCAGTGCTATAGGGGTGACCCAGTACTTC
CSAIGVTQYF
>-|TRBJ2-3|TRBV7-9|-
TGTGCCAGCAGCTTAGCGGGAGGCACAGATACGCAGTATTTT
CASSLAGGTDTQYF
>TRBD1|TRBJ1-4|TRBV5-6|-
TGTGCCAGCAGCGGTACAGGGGGATTTGGTGAAAAACTGTTTTTT
CASSGTGGFGEKLFF
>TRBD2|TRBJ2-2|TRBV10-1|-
TGCGCCAGCAGTGACACACTGGCGGGGGTAACCGGGGAGCTGTTTTTT
CASSDTLAGVTGELFF
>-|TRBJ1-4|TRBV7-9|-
TGTGCCAGCAGCTTAGCGTCGAGTCTCTTGCGGGAAAAACTGTTTTTT
CASSLASSLLREKLFF
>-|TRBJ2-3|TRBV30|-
TGTGCCTGGAGTGTACTTCTTGCAGATACGCAGTATTTT
CAWSVLLADTQYF
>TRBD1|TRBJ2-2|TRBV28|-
TGTGCCAGCAGTGCAGGGGGCGGCACCGGGGAGCTGTTTTTT
CASSAGGGTGELFF